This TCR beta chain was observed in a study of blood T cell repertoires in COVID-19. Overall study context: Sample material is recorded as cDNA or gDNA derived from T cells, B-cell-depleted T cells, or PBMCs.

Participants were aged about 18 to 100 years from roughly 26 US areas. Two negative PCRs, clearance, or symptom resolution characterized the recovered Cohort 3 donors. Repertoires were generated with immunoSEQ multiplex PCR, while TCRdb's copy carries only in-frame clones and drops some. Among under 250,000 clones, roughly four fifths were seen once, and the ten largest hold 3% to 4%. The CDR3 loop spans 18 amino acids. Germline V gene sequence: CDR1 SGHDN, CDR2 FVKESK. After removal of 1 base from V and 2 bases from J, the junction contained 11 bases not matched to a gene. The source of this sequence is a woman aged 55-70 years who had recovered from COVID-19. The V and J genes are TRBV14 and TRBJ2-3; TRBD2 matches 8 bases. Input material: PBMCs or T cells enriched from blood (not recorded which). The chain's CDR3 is CASSQGLVTSGPTDTQYF. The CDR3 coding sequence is TGTGCCAGCAGCCAAGGTCTGGTTACTAGCGGACCCACAGATACGCAGTATTTT.